These 27 T cell receptor beta chains came from one sample sequenced in a study of cytomegalovirus exposure and HLA in healthy donors. With 60 Vbeta and 13 Jbeta primers, the PCR was carried out. Assay: immunoSEQ multiplex PCR; the TCRdb copy retains only in-frame clones and omits some. Of roughly 130,000 clones in the sample, around three quarters are singletons; the top ten hold 1%. The material sequenced was PBMCs. The receptors derive from a man between 35 and 55 years old in good health and CMV-seronegative.

This clone has more than one count but fewer than ten. This rearrangement joins TRBV4-1 to TRBJ2-3; TRBD2 aligns across 12 bases. The germline CDR1 and CDR2 sequences are MGHRA and YSYEKL. V was pared by 3 bases and J by 4 bases, with 11 bases of the junction left unmatched. The CDR3 is 18 amino acids. The CDR3 DNA is TGCGCCAGCAGCCACCTAGCGGGAGGGACCTCTATCGCAGATACGCAGTATTTT. Translation gives CASSHLAGGTSIADTQYF.

This rearrangement joins TRBV5-1 to TRBJ2-3; 10 positions agree with TRBD1. The CDR3 sequence is 15 residues long. The germline V gene has CDR1 SGHRS and CDR2 YFSETQ. The V and J ends lost 1 base and 3 bases, in that order; junction bases with no gene match: 2. The CDR3 loop reads CASSLWDRGTDTQYF. The CDR3 DNA sequence: TGCGCCAGCAGCTTGTGGGACAGGGGAACAGATACGCAGTATTTT.

The chain has TRBV25-1 and TRBJ1-4, with a possible D match to TRBD1 (6 bases). CDR3 length: 14 residues. V lost 1 base, J lost 7 bases, and 10 bases lay in between. CDR1 and CDR2 from the germline V gene are MGHDK and SYGVNS. The CDR3 nucleotides read TGTGCCAGCAGTGAATTTGGGACACTTGAAAAACTGTTTTTT. Translating gives CASSEFGTLEKLFF.

The V gene is TRBV2, the J gene TRBJ2-3, with D possibly being TRBD2 (6 bases). Germline V lookup: CDR1 SNHLY, CDR2 FYNNEI. The CDR3 sequence is 13 residues long. With 5 bases removed from V and 2 bases from J, the gap between germline ends came to 8 bases. CDR3 nucleotides: TGTGCCAGCAGTAGGGACTTCACAGATACGCAGTATTTT. It translates to CASSRDFTDTQYF.

The V and J genes are TRBV2 and TRBJ2-5; perhaps TRBD2 as D (5 bases). This CDR3 has 14 residues. The ends were cut back, 2 bases at V and 0 bases at J, with 7 bases in the middle. Germline V lookup: CDR1 SNHLY, CDR2 FYNNEI. The CDR3 is CASSETGNQETQYF. DNA for the CDR3: TGTGCCAGCAGTGAAACCGGGAACCAAGAGACCCAGTACTTC.

The chain couples TRBV15 to TRBJ2-7, with no clear D. CDR3 length equals 15 residues. Germline CDR1 and CDR2: LNHNV and YYDKDF (reference sequence). Trimming shortened V by 0 bases and J by 2 bases, and 11 bases separated the two germline ends. This CDR3 is CATSRDILAAYEQYF. CDR3 sequence (DNA): TGTGCCACCAGCAGAGATATTTTGGCCGCCTACGAGCAGTACTTC. The variable domain in full, completed from reference TRBV15 and TRBJ2-7, reads DAMVIQNPRYQVTQFGKPVTLSCSQTLNHNVMYWYQQKSSQAPKLLFHYYDKDFNNEADTPDNFQSRRPNTSFCFLDIRSPGLGDTAMYLCATSRDILAAYEQYFGPGTRLTVT.

This chain links TRBV2 with TRBJ1-2, with 7 bases lining up with TRBD1. The CDR3 is made up of 14 amino acids. The V gene end was trimmed by 4 bases and the J gene end by 4 bases; junction bases not matched to a gene: 6. Germline V gene lookup returns CDR1 SNHLY and CDR2 FYNNEI. The CDR3 coding sequence is TGTGCCAGCAGTGGACAGGGCCCGATCTATGGCTACACCTTC. Protein: CASSGQGPIYGYTF.

The chain couples TRBV14 to TRBJ1-3; D is perhaps TRBD1 (5 bases). The V end lost 2 bases, the J end lost 3 bases, and 11 bases lay between the germline ends. The CDR3 extends over 15 amino acids. Germline V gene sequence: CDR1 SGHDN, CDR2 FVKESK. CDR3 nucleotide sequence: TGTGCCAGCAGCCAATTTTTCGACAGTGGAAACACCATATATTTT. Its translation: CASSQFFDSGNTIYF.

With respect to this clone: At one end, the junction sequence differs from germline, possibly due to a read error. The chain joins TRBV6-6 to TRBJ2-2; unclear D gene. The CDR3 sequence is 14 residues long. Germline values: CDR1 MNHNY, CDR2 SVGAGI (reference sequence). CDR3 sequence reads: CAGRGGPNTGELFF. CDR3 sequence (DNA): TGTGCCGGCAGAGGCGGCCCAAACACCGGGGAGCTGTTTTTT.

This clone was recorded only once. The chain uses TRBV7-9 and TRBJ1-5; 7 bases fit TRBD1. CDR1 and CDR2 (germline): SEHNR, FQNEAQ (reference sequence). Trimming at V came to 5 bases and at J to 1 base, leaving 2 bases not matched to a gene. This CDR3 contains 14 residues. The CDR3 is CASSPGGSNQPQHF. The CDR3 DNA is TGTGCCAGCAGCCCAGGGGGAAGCAATCAGCCCCAGCATTTT.

This clone has just one count. V gene TRBV27 combines with J gene TRBJ2-7; TRBD2 matches at 9 bases. The CDR3 runs to 16 residues. Per germline, CDR1 MNHEY and CDR2 SMNVEV (reference sequence). With V trimmed by 2 bases and J by 1 base, 6 bases remained unmatched. The CDR3 bases are TGTGCCAGCAGTTTAGGAATAACTAGCGGGTCCTACGAGCAGTACTTC. Encoded protein: CASSLGITSGSYEQYF.

This chain uses TRBV5-5 with TRBJ2-7; possibly TRBD1 for D (5 bases). V was cut by 2 bases and J by 5 bases, with 14 bases left in between. Germline V CDR1 and CDR2: SGHKS, YYEKEE (reference sequence). This CDR3 has 14 amino acids. CDR3 sequence: CASSLTGEHDEQYF. The CDR3 DNA sequence: TGTGCCAGCAGCTTAACAGGCGAACACGACGAGCAGTACTTC.

The CDR3 DNA is TGTGCCATCAAAGAGGGGGCAGGGGTTCCCGGGGAGCTGTTTTTT. Amino acid sequence: CAIKEGAGVPGELFF. J is TRBJ2-2 and V is TRBV10-3; TRBD1 agrees at 7 bases. CDR1 and CDR2 from the germline V gene are ENHRY and SYGVKD. The CDR3 has 15 amino acids. V was pared by 7 bases and J by 6 bases, with 11 bases of the junction left unmatched.

This sequence joins TRBV28 and TRBJ2-3; D perhaps matches TRBD1 (6 bases). Germline V lookup: CDR1 MDHEN, CDR2 SYDVKM. The V gene lost 4 bases and the J gene lost 6 bases, with 11 bases spanning the gap. There are 13 residues in the CDR3. This CDR3 is CASSSGARDTQYF. DNA for the CDR3: TGTGCCAGCAGTTCAGGGGCCCGGGATACGCAGTATTTT.

This chain connects TRBV30 to TRBJ2-3; 8 bases are a match to TRBD1. V lost 1 base, J lost 6 bases, and 9 bases stayed unmatched. CDR3 size: 15 residues. CDR1 is GTSNPN, CDR2 SVGIG, per germline (reference sequence). The CDR3 coding sequence is TGTGCCTGGAGTGCATTGGACAGGGTAGGGGATACGCAGTATTTT. It is translated as CAWSALDRVGDTQYF.

CDR3 region: CASSQESLDTIYF. Written as DNA, the CDR3 is TGTGCCAGCAGCCAAGAATCACTGGACACCATATATTTT. The chain couples TRBV4-2 to TRBJ1-3; D gene uncertain. The CDR3 covers 13 residues. Germline-derived CDR1 and CDR2 are LGHNA and YNFKEQ. Trimming removed 0 bases from V and 8 bases from J, with 8 bases in between.

The chain couples TRBV5-1 to TRBJ1-3; the D is unclear. The CDR3 is 15 residues long. V gave up 2 bases and J gave up 4 bases, with 13 bases separating them. Germline CDR1 and CDR2: SGHRS and YFSETQ. CDR3 nucleotide sequence: TGCGCCAGCAGCTTAATTTCCGGTACGGGAAACACCATATATTTT. As protein: CASSLISGTGNTIYF.

The chain joins TRBV6-1 to TRBJ1-5; D remains unclear. The CDR3 runs to 13 residues. Trimming removed 8 bases from V and 2 bases from J, with 10 bases in between. The germline CDR1 and CDR2 sequences are MNHNS and SASEGT. The CDR3 DNA follows: TGTGCCAGCCGGGAGGTGGGCAATCAGCCCCAGCATTTT. It is translated as CASREVGNQPQHF.

This chain uses TRBV14 with TRBJ2-1, with 8 bases fitting TRBD2. The V gene's germline CDR1 is SGHDN and CDR2 FVKESK. Losses at the gene ends were 5 bases for V and 10 bases for J; bases not matched to a gene: 13. The CDR3 consists of 15 residues. CDR3 region: CASSTLVGGDGEQFF. DNA for the CDR3: TGTGCCAGCAGCACCTTGGTCGGGGGGGATGGGGAGCAGTTCTTC.

This chain joins TRBV5-6 and TRBJ1-1; tentatively, D is TRBD1 (5 bases). The germline V gene has CDR1 SGHDT and CDR2 YYEEEE. V lost 0 bases and J lost 1, with 7 bases in between. The CDR3 extends over 14 amino acids. CDR3 coding DNA: TGTGCCAGCAGCTTGGACAGGAGGAACACTGAAGCTTTCTTT. This codes for CASSLDRRNTEAFF.

V is TRBV10-3 and J is TRBJ1-2; D is ambiguous. Trimming cost V 6 bases and J 8 bases, with 13 bases left between them. The CDR3 sequence is 12 residues long. The V gene's germline CDR1 is ENHRY and CDR2 SYGVKD. This chain's CDR3 is CAISEGMGGYTF. CDR3 nucleotide sequence: TGTGCCATCAGCGAGGGAATGGGCGGCTACACCTTC.

The V gene is TRBV7-2, the J gene TRBJ2-5; no clear D gene. CDR3 size: 13 residues. Germline V gives CDR1 SGHTA, CDR2 FQGNSA. Trimming left V 1 base short and J 5 bases short, with 8 bases between. The DNA of the CDR3 is TGTGCCAGCAGCTTAGGGCAGGCGGAGACCCAGTACTTC. Its protein product is CASSLGQAETQYF.

This chain uses TRBV11-2 with TRBJ2-1; 11 nucleotides match TRBD2. The junction had 12 bases not matched to a gene; V was cut back by 5 bases and J by 0 bases. This CDR3 is built from 19 residues. The germline CDR1 and CDR2 sequences are SGHAT and FQNNGV. The CDR3 sequence is CASSGQGTSGLSSYNEQFF. The CDR3 DNA reads as TGTGCCAGCAGCGGCCAAGGGACTAGCGGCCTTAGCTCCTACAATGAGCAGTTCTTC.

This CDR3 is CASSFDPGTSGGETQYF. Here the CDR3 DNA reads TGCGCCAGCAGCTTCGACCCGGGGACTAGCGGGGGAGAGACCCAGTACTTC. The rearrangement links TRBV5-1 to TRBJ2-5; 14 nucleotides line up with TRBD2. In germline, CDR1 is SGHRS, CDR2 YFSETQ. This CDR3 has 17 residues. V lost 2 bases, J lost 4 bases, and 7 bases stayed unmatched.

This clone was seen just once. The genes are TRBV2 and TRBJ2-2, with 12 bases fitting TRBD1. The CDR3 runs to 16 residues. CDR1 is SNHLY and CDR2 is FYNNEI in the germline V gene. Trimming cost V 4 bases and J 4 bases; bases outside gene matches: 4. The CDR3 DNA follows: TGTGCCAGCAGTGTTGGGACAGGGGGCGCCACCGGGGAGCTGTTTTTT. As protein: CASSVGTGGATGELFF.

The rearrangement links TRBV5-1 to TRBJ2-3; perhaps TRBD2 as D (6 bases). CDR1 and CDR2 from the germline V gene are SGHRS and YFSETQ. The ends were cut back, 4 bases at V and 2 bases at J, with 11 bases in the middle. The CDR3 covers 14 residues. CDR3 in amino acids: CASSASVYTDTQYF. In DNA form, the CDR3 reads TGCGCCAGCAGCGCTAGCGTCTACACAGATACGCAGTATTTT.

This clone was observed once. The chain has TRBV30 and TRBJ2-7; 8 nucleotides line up with TRBD1. The CDR3 has 12 residues. In germline, CDR1 is GTSNPN, CDR2 SVGIG (reference sequence). V was pared by 5 bases and J by 3 bases, with 3 bases of the junction left unmatched. The CDR3 loop reads CAWGDRNYEQYF. CDR3 DNA sequence: TGTGCCTGGGGGGACAGGAACTACGAGCAGTACTTC.